Listed below are T cell receptor beta chains from one sample, sequenced in a study of CD8+ T cells in alopecia areata. TCRdb keeps only in-frame clones here, not all; method: immunoSEQ multiplex PCR. There are some 200,000 clones in the sample; around 56% occur only once, and approximately 3.3% lies in the top ten. This sample comprised CD4+ T cells sorted from blood, obtained at week 4, from a patient treated with tofacitinib. The receptor set was obtained from a human donor with alopecia areata. Each CDR3 is given with its conserved first and last residue. The D gene is left open where the match is weak. Expanded clones are given a class, and other clones once, few, many or no size at all.

size	V	J	D	DNA	CDR3
once	TRBV7-9	TRBJ1-6	NA	TGTGCCAGCAGCTTAGGTGACTCAAAGTACCCACCCCTCCACTTT	CASSLGDSKYPPLHF
once	TRBV6-5	TRBJ2-5	NA	TGTGCCAGCAGTTACTCGTCCAGAGATGGAGAGACCCAGTACTTC	CASSYSSRDGETQYF
NA	TRBV9	TRBJ1-2	TRBD1	TGTGCCAGCAGCCGACAGGGGGTTCATGGCTACACCTTC	CASSRQGVHGYTF
NA	TRBV28	TRBJ1-2	TRBD1	TGTGCCAGCAGTCCAGGACAGGTAGACTATGGCTACACCTTC	CASSPGQVDYGYTF
NA	TRBV30	TRBJ2-1	NA	TGTGCCTGGGAGGAACGGGATGAGCAGTTCTTC	CAWEERDEQFF
NA	TRBV20-1	TRBJ2-1	NA	TGCAGTCAACTAGTTGTGGATGAGCAGTTCTTC	CSQLVVDEQFF
NA	TRBV7-2	TRBJ1-5	NA	TGTGCCAGCAGCTTGGTGAGTCGAGGGGGCAATCAGCCCCAGCATTTT	CASSLVSRGGNQPQHF
NA	TRBV18	TRBJ2-1	TRBD2	TGTGCCAGCCCGCCGGGACTAGCGGAGGAATACAATGAGCAGTTCTTC	CASPPGLAEEYNEQFF
few	TRBV4-1	TRBJ2-4	TRBD1	TGCGCCAGCAGCCAGTTCCAGGGGGTTGGACAGTACTTC	CASSQFQGVGQYF
NA	TRBV4-2	TRBJ2-7	TRBD1	TGTGCCAGCAGCCAAATGGTCCCGGGACAGGGAAATAGCCTCTACGAGCAGTACTTC	CASSQMVPGQGNSLYEQYF
NA	TRBV29-1	TRBJ1-1	NA	TGCAGCGTTGAAGGGTTGGGATTGATCAAAGCTTTCTTT	CSVEGLGLIKAFF